The present T cell receptor (beta chain) was sequenced within a study of blood T cell repertoires in COVID-19. Study background: Spain, Italy and the United States supplied samples that represented acute and convalescent COVID-19. From T cells, B-cell-depleted T cells, or PBMCs came the material, which was cDNA or gDNA.

Trimming shortened V by 7 bases and J by 0 bases, and 19 bases separated the two germline ends. Germline V gene lookup returns CDR1 SNHLY and CDR2 FYNNEI. The CDR3 is 16 amino acids. Original processing methods: Counts of nucleated cells, estimated from reference gene primer amplification, were obtained. Assay used: immunoSEQ multiplex PCR; TCRdb lists only in-frame clones, some missing. V and J calls and clone size are given by that table; D and trimming were obtained from the DNA. Of about 82,000 clones in the sample, 65% to 85% were seen once. The chain combines TRBV2 with TRBJ2-7; D may be TRBD2 (6 bases). The clonotype comes from a woman in her sixties with acute or convalescent COVID-19. The specimen sequenced was peripheral blood. This CDR3 is CASTVGGGYNSYEQYF. The CDR3 region has the DNA TGTGCCAGCACCGTGGGAGGCGGTTATAACTCCTACGAGCAGTACTTC. The full variable domain, rest sourced from reference TRBV2 and TRBJ2-7, is EPEVTQTPSHQVTQMGQEVILRCVPISNHLYFYWYRQILGQKVEFLVSFYNNEISEKSEIFDDQFSVERPDGSNFTLKIRSTKLEDSAMYFCASTVGGGYNSYEQYFGPGTRLTVT.